This T cell receptor (beta chain) is drawn from a study of cytomegalovirus exposure and HLA in healthy donors. Germline V gives CDR1 LGHNA, CDR2 YSLEER. CDR3 length: 15 residues. The PCR ran on 60 Vbeta and 13 Jbeta primers. Sequencing used immunoSEQ multiplex PCR; TCRdb keeps in-frame clones, though not all of them. The data show 160,000 or so clones, with around 79% seen just once and approximately 2.3% held by the top ten. A word on this clone: The germline gene is not matched at one end of the junction; a read error may be the cause.

The receptor's source is a female donor in good health and CMV-seronegative. Sequencing was performed on PBMCs. The rearrangement uses TRBV4-3 and TRBJ2-7, with a weak D call TRBD2 (6 bases). CDR3 sequence reads: CAGSQAGTGSYEQYF. CDR3 nucleotides: TGCGCCGGCAGCCAAGCAGGGACTGGCTCCTACGAGCAGTACTTC.